These 27 T cell receptor beta chains were all obtained from the same sample, sequenced in a study of OX40 agonist ivuxolimab in advanced cancers. Clones were sequenced by immunoSEQ multiplex PCR, and TCRdb holds only the in-frame ones, with some missing. The repertoire has 20,000 to 25,000 clones, roughly 82% of them found once; the top ten carry under 45%. Sequencing was performed on CD4+ or CD8+ T cells sorted from blood, taken in a trial of the OX40 agonist ivuxolimab. The receptors stem from an adult with an advanced solid tumor such as melanoma, head and neck, liver or kidney cancer.

Details on this clone: One junction end does not reproduce the germline sequence, and a read error may be involved. This chain connects TRBV2 to TRBJ2-2; D may be TRBD2 (5 bases). This CDR3 comprises 15 residues. CDR1 is SNHLY and CDR2 is FYNNEI in the germline V gene. CDR3 sequence (DNA): TGTGCCAGCAGTGAATATAGTTTGAGGACCGGGGAGCCGTTTTTT. It encodes CASSEYSLRTGEPFF.

The rearrangement links TRBV19 to TRBJ1-2; the match to TRBD1 covers 7 bases. CDR1 is LNHDA and CDR2 is SQIVND in the germline V gene (reference sequence). The V gene end was trimmed by 7 bases and the J gene end by 4 bases; junction bases not matched to a gene: 12. This CDR3 has 15 residues. In DNA, the CDR3 is TGTGCCAGTAAGAGAGACAGACAGGGCGTCTATGGCTACACCTTC. This encodes CASKRDRQGVYGYTF.

This clone was counted between two and nine times. This chain joins TRBV30 and TRBJ2-1; TRBD2 is a possible D gene (5 bases). V was pared by 3 bases and J by 9 bases, with 12 bases between. Germline CDR1 reads GTSNPN; CDR2 reads SVGIG (reference sequence). CDR3 length: 12 amino acids. CDR3 loop: CAWSSGGSEQFF. The CDR3 DNA is TGTGCCTGGAGCAGCGGCGGTAGTGAGCAGTTCTTC.

This clone was counted once. The V and J genes are TRBV6-6 and TRBJ2-7; TRBD2 is a possible D gene (5 bases). V lost 7 bases and J lost 4, with 17 bases in between. CDR3 length equals 14 residues. In germline, CDR1 is MNHNY, CDR2 SVGAGI (reference sequence). The CDR3, as DNA: TGTGCCAGCAACTTAGGGAGAGGGAAATACGAGCAGTACTTC. Residues: CASNLGRGKYEQYF.

The CDR3 is CASSVPPFSGNTIYF. The CDR3 DNA reads TGTGCCAGTAGTGTTCCGCCCTTCTCTGGAAACACCATATATTTT. The chain uses TRBV19 and TRBJ1-3; D is uncertain. V was cut by 5 bases and J by 0 bases, with 11 bases left in between. Germline V gene sequence: CDR1 LNHDA, CDR2 SQIVND (reference sequence). The CDR3 has 15 residues.

The V call is TRBV7-9, the J call TRBJ1-5, with TRBD1 as a possible D gene (6 bases). The CDR3 is 14 amino acids. The germline V gene has CDR1 SEHNR and CDR2 FQNEAQ (reference sequence). V dropped 5 bases and J dropped 2 bases, with 10 bases sitting between them. CDR3 sequence (DNA): TGTGCCAGCAGCCAAGGGGGAGGCAATCAGCCCCAGCATTTT. As protein: CASSQGGGNQPQHF. Using reference TRBV7-9 and TRBJ1-5 for the parts outside the CDR3, the full variable domain is DTGVSQNPRHKITKRGQNVTFRCDPISEHNRLYWYRQTLGQGPEFLTYFQNEAQLEKSRLLSDRFSAERPKGSFSTLEIQRTEQGDSAMYLCASSQGGGNQPQHFGDGTRLSIL.

The rearrangement links TRBV30 to TRBJ2-7; a weak D match, TRBD1 (6 bases). There are 14 residues in the CDR3. CDR1 GTSNPN and CDR2 SVGIG come from the germline V gene (reference sequence). Trimming cost V 2 bases and J 8 bases, with 19 bases left between them. CDR3 sequence reads: CAWSLGQNTIQQYF. CDR3 DNA sequence: TGTGCCTGGAGTCTCGGACAGAATACGATCCAGCAGTACTTC. The entire variable domain, with the rest obtained from reference TRBV30 and TRBJ2-7, is as follows: SQTIHQWPATLVQPVGSPLSLECTVEGTSNPNLYWYRQAAGRGLQLLFYSVGIGQISSEVPQNLSASRPQDRQFILSSKKLLLSDSGFYLCAWSLGQNTIQQYFGPGTRLTVT.

The chain combines TRBV7-9 with TRBJ2-1; no definite D call. Trimming pared 1 base from V and 4 bases from J, leaving 5 bases between. CDR3 length: 13 residues. Germline V gene data show CDR1 as SEHNR and CDR2 as FQNEAQ (reference sequence). CDR3 nucleotide sequence: TGTGCCAGCAGCTTAGGGCCTTACAATGAGCAGTTCTTC. The encoded protein is CASSLGPYNEQFF.

The chain is built from TRBV6-4 and TRBJ1-4, with a tentative D call TRBD1 (6 bases). Germline assignment: CDR1 MRHNA and CDR2 SNTAGT. CDR3 size: 15 residues. V was shortened by 4 bases and J by 7 bases, with 16 bases between the two germline ends. This CDR3 is CASSVRGAEGEKLFF. The CDR3 DNA reads as TGTGCCAGCAGTGTCCGGGGGGCTGAAGGTGAAAAACTGTTTTTT.

The chain uses TRBV9 and TRBJ1-2; 7 nucleotides match TRBD1. The CDR3 contains 14 residues. V lost 4 bases and J lost 7; bases outside the gene matches: 10. CDR1 SGDLS and CDR2 YYNGEE come from the germline V gene. CDR3 nucleotides: TGTGCCAGCAGCACCCGACAGGGAGCTGGTGGCTACACCTTC. Protein: CASSTRQGAGGYTF.

The chain combines TRBV5-6 with TRBJ2-6; no firm D call. V was trimmed by 9 bases and J by 0 bases, leaving 7 bases between them. The CDR3 is 13 residues long. Looked up from germline, CDR1 is SGHDT and CDR2 is YYEEEE. CDR3 DNA sequence: TGTGCCACCCATCGCTCTGGGGCCAACGTCCTGACTTTC. Residues: CATHRSGANVLTF.

The rearrangement joins TRBV27 to TRBJ1-2, with D possibly TRBD1 on 5 matching bases. Looked up from germline, CDR1 is MNHEY and CDR2 is SMNVEV (reference sequence). The CDR3 is 14 amino acids. Trimming stripped 0 bases from V and 5 bases from J, with 10 bases between. The CDR3 DNA reads TGTGCCAGCAGTTTATCGGGGGGGGTGTATGGCTACACCTTC. Translation: CASSLSGGVYGYTF.

This clone was seen once. V gene TRBV7-2 combines with J gene TRBJ2-7; 12 positions agree with TRBD1. Germline trimming cut 5 bases from V and 5 bases from J; bases unmatched to any gene: 13. This CDR3 is 17 amino acids long. Germline CDR1 SGHTA, CDR2 FQGNSA. The CDR3 spells CASSLAPGTGGFNEQYF. The DNA of the CDR3 is TGTGCCAGCAGCCTCGCCCCCGGGACAGGGGGCTTTAACGAGCAGTACTTC.

V is TRBV7-3 and J is TRBJ2-3; 8 nucleotides match TRBD1. The CDR3 is 15 amino acids. J gave up 6 bases and V 5 bases, and 10 bases lay outside the gene matches. The germline V gene has CDR1 SGHTA and CDR2 FQGTGA. CDR3 in DNA: TGTGCCAGCAGCCCCCCCGGGACAGGAGCCGATACGCAGTATTTT. It encodes CASSPPGTGADTQYF.

By share, this clone ranks as medium-sized. The CDR3: CASSDPGVDSKQYF. CDR3 DNA sequence: TGTGCCAGTAGTGACCCGGGGGTGGATAGTAAGCAGTACTTC. The chain recombines TRBV19 with TRBJ2-7; maybe TRBD2 (6 bases). Per germline, CDR1 LNHDA and CDR2 SQIVND (reference sequence). The CDR3 runs to 14 residues. V was cut by 5 bases and J by 8 bases, with 19 bases left in between. Based on the CDR3 plus reference TRBV19 and TRBJ2-7, the full variable domain is DGGITQSPKYLFRKEGQNVTLSCEQNLNHDAMYWYRQDPGQGLRLIYYSQIVNDFQKGDIAEGYSVSREKKESFPLTVTSAQKNPTAFYLCASSDPGVDSKQYFGPGTRLTVT.

The V gene is TRBV7-8, the J gene TRBJ1-2, with D unclear. Germline CDR1 is SGHVS and CDR2 is FQNEAQ. Trimming pared 1 base from V and 0 bases from J, leaving 15 bases between. This CDR3 spans 17 amino acids. CDR3 protein: CASSLVGRSAANYGYTF. CDR3 DNA: TGTGCCAGCAGCTTAGTCGGACGGAGCGCAGCTAACTATGGCTACACCTTC.

The CDR3 here is CASSFPGLDTEAFF. In DNA form, the CDR3 reads TGTGCCAGCAGCTTCCCGGGGCTCGACACTGAAGCTTTCTTT. The chain joins TRBV5-4 to TRBJ1-1; D is perhaps TRBD1 (5 bases). The V and J ends lost 2 bases and 3 bases respectively, with 11 bases between them. The CDR3 is 14 amino acids. CDR1 is SGHNT, CDR2 YYREEE, per germline (reference sequence).

The V gene is TRBV2, the J gene TRBJ2-1; 13 bases agree with TRBD2. The V gene end was trimmed by 8 bases and the J gene end by 3 bases; junction bases not matched to a gene: 7. Germline lookup yields CDR1 SNHLY and CDR2 FYNNEI. This CDR3 spans 16 amino acids. CDR3 in amino acids: CASETSGRADYNEQFF. As DNA, the CDR3 is TGTGCCAGCGAAACTAGCGGGAGGGCCGACTACAATGAGCAGTTCTTC.

The genes are TRBV6-5 and TRBJ2-7, with 9 bases lining up with TRBD1. The V and J ends lost 7 bases and 4 bases, in that order; junction bases with no gene match: 8. This CDR3 is 14 amino acids long. Germline CDR1 and CDR2: MNHEY and SVGAGI. CDR3 protein: CASTTGGVVYEQYF. The DNA for the CDR3 is TGTGCCAGCACCACAGGGGGCGTCGTTTACGAGCAGTACTTC.

The chain combines TRBV5-1 with TRBJ1-1, with 11 nucleotides matching TRBD1. The CDR3 is 14 residues long. Germline V gene lookup returns CDR1 SGHRS and CDR2 YFSETQ. V was pared by 0 bases and J by 5 bases, with 0 bases of the junction left unmatched. CDR3 sequence reads: CASSLGDRGTEAFF. The CDR3 DNA is TGCGCCAGCAGCTTGGGGGACAGGGGGACTGAAGCTTTCTTT.

The V gene is TRBV11-2, the J gene TRBJ2-3; 11 bases match TRBD2. The J segment lost 3 bases and the V segment lost 5 bases, leaving 13 bases of the junction unmatched. CDR3 length equals 18 residues. Germline CDR1 SGHAT, CDR2 FQNNGV. The CDR3 reads CASSKRTSGRPGTDTQYF. CDR3 nucleotides: TGTGCCAGCAGCAAGCGGACTAGCGGGCGCCCGGGGACAGATACGCAGTATTTT.

The CDR3 region is CASSTQGRLDTEAFF. CDR3 nucleotides: TGTGCCAGCAGCACCCAAGGACGCCTCGACACTGAAGCTTTCTTT. The V and J genes are TRBV14 and TRBJ1-1; D call uncertain. The CDR3 has 15 amino acids. Trimming left V 5 bases short and J 3 bases short, with 16 bases between. The germline V gene has CDR1 SGHDN and CDR2 FVKESK.

The chain combines TRBV15 with TRBJ1-3, with TRBD1 as a possible D gene (5 bases). Trimming took off 1 base at V and 4 bases at J, with 11 bases between the two ends. The CDR3 sequence is 15 residues long. Germline V gene data show CDR1 as LNHNV and CDR2 as YYDKDF (reference sequence). CDR3 DNA sequence: TGTGCCACCAGCAGAGGACAGACTTCGGGAAACACCATATATTTT. It translates to CATSRGQTSGNTIYF. The complete variable domain, with remaining parts taken from reference TRBV15 and TRBJ1-3, reads DAMVIQNPRYQVTQFGKPVTLSCSQTLNHNVMYWYQQKSSQAPKLLFHYYDKDFNNEADTPDNFQSRRPNTSFCFLDIRSPGLGDTAMYLCATSRGQTSGNTIYFGEGSWLTVV.

The chain links TRBV28 to TRBJ1-5; TRBD1 matches at 7 bases. Germline trimming cut 2 bases from V and 4 bases from J; bases unmatched to any gene: 8. Germline assignment: CDR1 MDHEN and CDR2 SYDVKM. CDR3 length: 16 amino acids. The CDR3 reads CASSLTGRGKNQPQHF. The CDR3 DNA reads as TGTGCCAGCAGTTTAACGGGCAGGGGGAAAAATCAGCCCCAGCATTTT.

This clone is a singleton in its sample. The chain combines TRBV5-1 with TRBJ2-7; 7 bases agree with TRBD2. With 1 base clipped from V and 0 bases from J, the junction kept 1 base outside the gene matches. The CDR3 is 14 residues long. The V gene's germline CDR1 is SGHRS and CDR2 YFSETQ. CDR3 loop: CASSLSGVSYEQYF. CDR3 nucleotide sequence: TGCGCCAGCAGCTTGAGCGGGGTCTCCTACGAGCAGTACTTC. Together with reference TRBV5-1 and TRBJ2-7, the CDR3 gives the full variable domain: KAGVTQTPRYLIKTRGQQVTLSCSPISGHRSVSWYQQTPGQGLQFLFEYFSETQRNKGNFPGRFSGRQFSNSRSEMNVSTLELGDSALYLCASSLSGVSYEQYFGPGTRLTVT.

CDR3 nucleotide sequence: TGTGCCAGCAGCTTAGGAAGTCATCACTACGAGCAGTACTTC. Translating it yields CASSLGSHHYEQYF. This sequence joins TRBV7-3 and TRBJ2-7; D unresolved. Trimming took 2 bases from V and 3 from J, leaving 11 bases between them. The CDR3 spans 14 residues. Germline V gene data show CDR1 as SGHTA and CDR2 as FQGTGA. Looking up the rest from reference TRBV7-3 and TRBJ2-7 gives the full variable domain: GAGVSQTPSNKVTEKGKYVELRCDPISGHTALYWYRQSLGQGPEFLIYFQGTGAADDSGLPNDRFFAVRPEGSVSTLKIQRTERGDSAVYLCASSLGSHHYEQYFGPGTRLTVT.

This clone showed up just a few times. The chain combines TRBV5-1 with TRBJ2-1; weak D call: TRBD2 (6 bases). The germline V gene encodes CDR1 SGHRS and CDR2 YFSETQ. The CDR3 totals 14 residues. V lost 5 bases and J lost 5, with 14 bases in between. The CDR3 region has the DNA TGCGCCAGCAGACCGGGACTCTCTAACAATGAGCAGTTCTTC. This gives the protein CASRPGLSNNEQFF. The full variable domain, with the rest looked up from reference TRBV5-1 and TRBJ2-1, is KAGVTQTPRYLIKTRGQQVTLSCSPISGHRSVSWYQQTPGQGLQFLFEYFSETQRNKGNFPGRFSGRQFSNSRSEMNVSTLELGDSALYLCASRPGLSNNEQFFGPGTRLTVL.